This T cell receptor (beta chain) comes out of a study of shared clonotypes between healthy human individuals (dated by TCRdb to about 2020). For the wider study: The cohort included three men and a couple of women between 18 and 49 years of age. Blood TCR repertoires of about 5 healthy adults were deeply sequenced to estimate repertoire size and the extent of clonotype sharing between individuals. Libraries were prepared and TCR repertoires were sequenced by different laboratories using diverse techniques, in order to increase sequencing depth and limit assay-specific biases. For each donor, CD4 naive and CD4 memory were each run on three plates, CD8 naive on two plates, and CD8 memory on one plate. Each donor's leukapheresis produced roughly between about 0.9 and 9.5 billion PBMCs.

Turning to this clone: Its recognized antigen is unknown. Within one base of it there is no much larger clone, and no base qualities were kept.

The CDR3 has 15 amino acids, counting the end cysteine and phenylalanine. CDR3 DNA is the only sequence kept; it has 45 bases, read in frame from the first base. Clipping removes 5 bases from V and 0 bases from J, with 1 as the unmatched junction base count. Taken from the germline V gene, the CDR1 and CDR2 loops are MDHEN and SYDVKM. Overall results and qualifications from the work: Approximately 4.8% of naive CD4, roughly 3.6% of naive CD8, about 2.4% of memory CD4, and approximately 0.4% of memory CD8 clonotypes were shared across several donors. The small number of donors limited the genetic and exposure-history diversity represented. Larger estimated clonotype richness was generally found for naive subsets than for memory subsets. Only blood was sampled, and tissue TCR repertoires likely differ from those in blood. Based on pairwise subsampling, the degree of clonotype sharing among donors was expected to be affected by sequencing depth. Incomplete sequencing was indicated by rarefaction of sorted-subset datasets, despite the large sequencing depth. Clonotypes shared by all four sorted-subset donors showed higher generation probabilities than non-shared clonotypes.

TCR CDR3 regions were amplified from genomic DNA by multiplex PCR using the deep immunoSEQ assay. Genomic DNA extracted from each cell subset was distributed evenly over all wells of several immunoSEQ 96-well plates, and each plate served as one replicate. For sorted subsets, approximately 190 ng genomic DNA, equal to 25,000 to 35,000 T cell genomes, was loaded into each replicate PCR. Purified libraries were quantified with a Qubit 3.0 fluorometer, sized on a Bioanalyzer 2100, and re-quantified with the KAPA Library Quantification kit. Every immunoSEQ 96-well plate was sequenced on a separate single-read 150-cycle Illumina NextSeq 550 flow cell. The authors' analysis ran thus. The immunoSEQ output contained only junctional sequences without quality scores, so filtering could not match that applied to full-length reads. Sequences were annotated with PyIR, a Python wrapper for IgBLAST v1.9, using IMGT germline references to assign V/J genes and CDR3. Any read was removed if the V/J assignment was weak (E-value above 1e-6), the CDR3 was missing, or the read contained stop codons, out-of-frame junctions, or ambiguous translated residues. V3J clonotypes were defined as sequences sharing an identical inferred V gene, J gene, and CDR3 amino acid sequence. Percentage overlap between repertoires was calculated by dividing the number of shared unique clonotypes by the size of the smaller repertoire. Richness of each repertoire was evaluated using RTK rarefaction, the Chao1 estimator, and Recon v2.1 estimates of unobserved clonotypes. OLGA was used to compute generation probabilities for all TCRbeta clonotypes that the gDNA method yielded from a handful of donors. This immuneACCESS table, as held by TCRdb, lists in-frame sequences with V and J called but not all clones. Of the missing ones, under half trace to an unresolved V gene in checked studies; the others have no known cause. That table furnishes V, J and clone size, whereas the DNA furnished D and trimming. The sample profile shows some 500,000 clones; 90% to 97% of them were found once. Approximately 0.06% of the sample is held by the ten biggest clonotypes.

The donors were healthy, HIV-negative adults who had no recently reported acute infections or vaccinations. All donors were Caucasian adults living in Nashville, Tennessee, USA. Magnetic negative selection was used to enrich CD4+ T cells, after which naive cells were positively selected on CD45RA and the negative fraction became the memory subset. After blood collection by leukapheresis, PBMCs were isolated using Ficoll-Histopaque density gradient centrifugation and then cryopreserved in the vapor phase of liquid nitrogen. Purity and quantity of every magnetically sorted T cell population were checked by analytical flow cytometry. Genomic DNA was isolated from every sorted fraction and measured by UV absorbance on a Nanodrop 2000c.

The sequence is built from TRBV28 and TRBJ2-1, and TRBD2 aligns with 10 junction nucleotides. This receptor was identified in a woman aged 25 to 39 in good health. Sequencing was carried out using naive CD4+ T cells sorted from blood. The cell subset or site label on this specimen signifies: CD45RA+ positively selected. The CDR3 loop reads CASSPSGSSYNEQFF. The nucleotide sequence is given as TGTGCCAGCAGTCCTAGCGGGAGCTCCTACAATGAGCAGTTCTTC. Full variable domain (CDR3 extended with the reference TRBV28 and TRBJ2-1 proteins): DVKVTQSSRYLVKRTGEKVFLECVQDMDHENMFWYRQDPGLGLRLIYFSYDVKMKEKGDIPEGYSVSREKKERFSLILESASTNQTSMYLCASSPSGSSYNEQFFGPGTRLTVL.